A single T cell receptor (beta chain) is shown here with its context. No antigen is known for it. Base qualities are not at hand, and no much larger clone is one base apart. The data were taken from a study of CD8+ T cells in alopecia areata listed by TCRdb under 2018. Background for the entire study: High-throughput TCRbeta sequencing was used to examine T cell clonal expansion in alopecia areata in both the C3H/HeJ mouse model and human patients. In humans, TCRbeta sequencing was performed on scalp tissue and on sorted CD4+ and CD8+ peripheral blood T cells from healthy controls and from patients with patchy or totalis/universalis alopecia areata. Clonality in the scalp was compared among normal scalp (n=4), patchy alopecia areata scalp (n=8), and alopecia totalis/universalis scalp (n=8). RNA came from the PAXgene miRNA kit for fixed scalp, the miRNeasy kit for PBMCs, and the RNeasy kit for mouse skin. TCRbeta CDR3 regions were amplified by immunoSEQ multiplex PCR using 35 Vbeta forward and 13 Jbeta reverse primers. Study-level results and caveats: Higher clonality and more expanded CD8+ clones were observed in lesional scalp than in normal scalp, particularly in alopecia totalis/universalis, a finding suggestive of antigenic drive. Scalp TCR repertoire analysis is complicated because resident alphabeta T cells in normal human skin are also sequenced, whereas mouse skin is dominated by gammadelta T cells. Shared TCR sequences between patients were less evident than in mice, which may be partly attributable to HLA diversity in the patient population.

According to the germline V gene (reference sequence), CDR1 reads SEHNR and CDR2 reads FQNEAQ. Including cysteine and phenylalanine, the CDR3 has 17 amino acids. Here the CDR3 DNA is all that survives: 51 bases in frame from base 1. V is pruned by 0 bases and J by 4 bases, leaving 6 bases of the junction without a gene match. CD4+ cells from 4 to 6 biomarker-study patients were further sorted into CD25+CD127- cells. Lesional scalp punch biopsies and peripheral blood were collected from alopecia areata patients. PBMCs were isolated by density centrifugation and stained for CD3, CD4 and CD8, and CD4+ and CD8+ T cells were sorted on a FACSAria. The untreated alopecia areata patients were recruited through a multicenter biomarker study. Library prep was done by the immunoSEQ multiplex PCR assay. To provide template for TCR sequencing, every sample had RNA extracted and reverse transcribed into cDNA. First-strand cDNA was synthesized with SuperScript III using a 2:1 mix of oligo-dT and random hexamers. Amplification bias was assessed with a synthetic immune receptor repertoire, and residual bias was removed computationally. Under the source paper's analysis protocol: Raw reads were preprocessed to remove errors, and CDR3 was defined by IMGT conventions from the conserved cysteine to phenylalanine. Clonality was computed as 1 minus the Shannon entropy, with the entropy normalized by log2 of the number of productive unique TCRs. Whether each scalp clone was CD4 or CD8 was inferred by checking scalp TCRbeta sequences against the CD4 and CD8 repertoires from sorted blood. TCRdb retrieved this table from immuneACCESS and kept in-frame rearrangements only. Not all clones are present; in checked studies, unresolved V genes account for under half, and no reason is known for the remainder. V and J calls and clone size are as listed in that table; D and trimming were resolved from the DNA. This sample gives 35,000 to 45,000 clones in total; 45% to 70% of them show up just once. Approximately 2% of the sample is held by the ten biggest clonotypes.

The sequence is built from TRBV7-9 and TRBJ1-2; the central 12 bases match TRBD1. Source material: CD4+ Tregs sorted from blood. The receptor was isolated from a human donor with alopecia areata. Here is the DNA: TGTGCCAGCAGCTTAGCGGGGACAGGGGGCGTGAGCTATGGCTACACCTTC. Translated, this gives CASSLAGTGGVSYGYTF.